This T cell receptor beta chain came from a study of PD-L1 blockade in urothelial cancer. TCRdb's table, derived via immunoSEQ multiplex PCR, lists solely in-frame clones and lacks some. This table holds over 1,500 clones, 25% to 40% found once. The sequence was collected from an older woman with urothelial cancer. Specimen: tumor tissue, collected before atezolizumab (anti-PD-L1) treatment.

CDR3: CATSRDRVLTEAFF. CDR3 bases: TGTGCCACCAGCAGGGACAGGGTTCTCACTGAAGCTTTCTTT. The chain links TRBV15 to TRBJ1-1, with 8 bases lining up with TRBD1. V dropped 3 bases and J dropped 4; count of bases not matched to a gene: 4. Germline-derived CDR1 and CDR2 are LNHNV and YYDKDF (reference sequence). The CDR3 is 14 residues long. Variable domain in full (rest from reference TRBV15 and TRBJ1-1): DAMVIQNPRYQVTQFGKPVTLSCSQTLNHNVMYWYQQKSSQAPKLLFHYYDKDFNNEADTPDNFQSRRPNTSFCFLDIRSPGLGDTAMYLCATSRDRVLTEAFFGQGTRLTVV.